The 8 T cell receptor beta chains listed next were all sequenced from one sample in a study of CD8 T cell repertoires and HIV-1 epitope variants. The antigens for these receptors are not known. Produced via immunoSEQ multiplex PCR; TCRdb's table is partial and in-frame only. The data contain several thousand clones, roughly 64% of them singletons. Input material: cultured CD8+ T cells derived from PBMCs. The receptors stem from a male donor with HIV.

The chain combines TRBV12-5 with TRBJ1-2, with TRBD1 matching over 8 bases. J was trimmed by 7 bases and V by 5 bases; bases with no gene match: 9. The CDR3 extends over 14 amino acids. The germline CDR1 and CDR2 sequences are LGHNT and FRNRAP. The CDR3 is CASGPTQGASGYTF. CDR3 sequence (DNA): TGTGCTAGTGGTCCGACCCAGGGGGCTAGTGGCTACACCTTC.

This clone ranks as large. J is TRBJ1-4 and V is TRBV4-3; no reliable D call. The V and J ends lost 0 bases and 0 bases respectively, with 17 bases between them. The CDR3 contains 19 residues. Germline lookup yields CDR1 LGHNA and CDR2 YSLEER. The CDR3: CASSQDSTGNIATNEKLFF. In nucleotides, the CDR3 is TGCGCCAGCAGCCAAGATTCAACGGGGAACATTGCAACTAATGAAAAACTGTTTTTT.

The chain joins TRBV19 to TRBJ2-1; TRBD2 agrees at 7 bases. The V segment lost 3 bases and the J segment 5 bases; nucleotides outside the gene matches: 10. CDR1 and CDR2 from the germline V gene are LNHDA and SQIVND (reference sequence). The CDR3 consists of 16 residues. The CDR3 is CASSMAGVWMDNEQFF. The DNA of the CDR3 is TGTGCCAGTAGTATGGCGGGGGTTTGGATGGACAATGAGCAGTTCTTC.

The rearrangement links TRBV27 to TRBJ2-1, with 8 bases identical to TRBD2. Trimming at V came to 0 bases and at J to 0 bases, leaving 10 bases not matched to a gene. The CDR3 runs 19 residues. Per germline, CDR1 MNHEY and CDR2 SMNVEV (reference sequence). CDR3 in DNA: TGTGCCAGCAGTTTATCCGAGCGGGAGTTCTGGGGCTCCTACAATGAGCAGTTCTTC. Encoded protein: CASSLSEREFWGSYNEQFF.

This clone was picked up one time. The genes are TRBV5-6 and TRBJ2-7; D unresolved. Germline CDR1 SGHDT, CDR2 YYEEEE. V was clipped by 3 bases and J by 4 bases, with 11 bases between them. The CDR3 totals 13 residues. CDR3 DNA: TGTGCCAGCAGCTCGTTACATCTATACGAGCAGTACTTC. This encodes CASSSLHLYEQYF.

This chain uses TRBV5-6 with TRBJ2-2; no clear D gene. V lost 0 bases and J 0 bases, leaving 3 bases between the germline ends. This CDR3 is 14 amino acids long. CDR1 SGHDT and CDR2 YYEEEE come from the germline V gene. The DNA for the CDR3 is TGTGCCAGCAGCTTGGGGCCGAACACCGGGGAGCTGTTTTTT. This sequence encodes CASSLGPNTGELFF.

This chain links TRBV7-5 with TRBJ2-7; no DNA check was done on the table's D call, TRBD1. TRBV7-5 is a listed pseudogene. The CDR3 has 14 residues. Here the CDR3 reads CASSLGQYLREQYF. For the CDR3, the DNA is TGTGCCAGCAGCTTGGGACAGTACCTTCGTGAGCAGTACTTC.

In this sample, this clone turned up once. The CDR3 nucleotides are TGTGCCAGCAGTTCACAGAGCCCCAGCTCCTACGAGCAGTACTTC. Its protein is CASSSQSPSSYEQYF. V gene TRBV5-8 combines with J gene TRBJ2-7; D gene unclear. The CDR3 has 15 amino acids. Deletions cut 5 bases from V and 0 bases from J, with 15 bases between. Germline V gene lookup returns CDR1 SGHTS and CDR2 YDEGEE.